A selection of T cell receptor beta chains follows, all from one sample in a study of T cell responses to AZD1222 COVID-19 vaccine. TCRdb's table, derived via immunoSEQ multiplex PCR, lists solely in-frame clones and lacks some. The table lists 74,000 or so clones, roughly 81% of them singletons. The source was peripheral blood, collected on day 0 of AZD1222 vaccination. All receptors derive from an adult in good health. CDR3s leave out the opening cysteine and the closing phenylalanine or tryptophan.

j_call v_call cdr3_aa
TRBJ2-3 TRBV7-9 ASSLAVGGNTDTQY
TRBJ2-2 TRBV5-1 ASTKPRGATNTGELF
TRBJ1-1 TRBV2 ASSANEGNTEAF
TRBJ1-2 TRBV5-6 ASSLHVVVYYT
TRBJ1-4 TRBV14 ASSQDLGRGQGHEKLF
TRBJ2-7 TRBV18 ASSPPGSYEQY
TRBJ2-1 TRBV9 ASSVRQGPLPNEQF
TRBJ1-2 TRBV10-3 AISESRVRPAIEGYT
TRBJ1-2 TRBV7-2 ASSLGQGYGYT
TRBJ2-7 TRBV2 ASSEQTGYEQY
TRBJ1-2 TRBV6-2/TRBV6-3 ASSYPRGNSPGGYT
TRBJ1-2 TRBV6-5 ASSSGLGQGAHGYT
TRBJ2-7 TRBV5-5 ASSARTGTGSYEQY
TRBJ1-6 TRBV18 ASSPSGDNSPLH
TRBJ2-5 TRBV2 ASSRDREETQY
TRBJ2-7 TRBV28 ASTPGGIYEQY
TRBJ1-2 TRBV19 ASAPGQPPKYYGYT
TRBJ2-4 TRBV27 ASSPGQGVNIQY
TRBJ2-7 TRBV10-1 AATLRGHLSYEQY
TRBJ1-6 TRBV6-6 ASSSGSNSPLH
TRBJ2-1 TRBV4-3 ASSQDRRGRRDEQF
TRBJ2-7 TRBV7-6 ASSFGTDSYEQY
TRBJ1-2 TRBV6-5 ASSYLISRDGYT
TRBJ1-4 TRBV28 ASSFRRSATNEKLF
TRBJ1-2 TRBV9 ASSVGLANYGYT
TRBJ1-2 TRBV27 ASSRGVDYGYT
TRBJ1-2 TRBV2 ASSEQGDRNYGYT
TRBJ2-7 TRBV5-1 ASTPGTGFYEQY
TRBJ2-1 TRBV7-2 ASSLMRGLDEQF
TRBJ1-2 TRBV5-4 ASSPSSGLNYGYT
TRBJ1-5 TRBV5-1 ASSLDGNQPQH
TRBJ1-2 TRBV5-1 ASSLTPSQGYT
TRBJ1-2 TRBV19 ASTLTRPDNYGYT
TRBJ1-2 TRBV27 ASSLYLPTGPNYGYT
TRBJ2-3 TRBV11-1 ASSLATGRTDTQY
TRBJ2-2 TRBV3-1/TRBV3-2 ASSQALYTGELF
TRBJ1-3 TRBV28 ASNPGDGVGNTIY
TRBJ1-6 TRBV5-4 ASSWDRLDSPLH
TRBJ2-1 TRBV9 ASSVATSGVNEQF
TRBJ2-3 TRBV7-8 ASSLEGRAHTTDTQY
TRBJ1-1 TRBV20-1 SPGFEAF
TRBJ1-1 TRBV29-1 SVAWPSNTEAF
TRBJ2-7 TRBV5-5 ASSLTGTSYEQY
TRBJ1-1 TRBV27 ASSSPGGDRRTEAF
TRBJ2-1 TRBV12-3/TRBV12-4 ASSPERRQF
TRBJ1-1 TRBV6-5 ASSYGQGAWNTEAF
TRBJ1-2 TRBV10-3 AITGGYLYGYT
TRBJ2-7 TRBV4-3 ASSPRQGPYEQY
TRBJ1-1 TRBV18 ASSPLGRGTGEAF
TRBJ1-2 TRBV15 ATSGGQGGDYGYT
TRBJ1-6 TRBV6-2/TRBV6-3 ASSYGQNSPLH
TRBJ1-3 TRBV10-1 ASSGCGYSGNTIY
TRBJ2-1 TRBV11-3 ASSLGGQGYNEQF
TRBJ1-1 TRBV7-9 ASSYTKNTEAF
TRBJ2-1 TRBV23-1 ASSHVAGQNYNEQF
TRBJ2-1 TRBV19 ASSIAGRDRGNEQF
TRBJ1-2 TRBV7-8 ASSVRTGDYGYT
TRBJ1-1 TRBV5-1 ASSYRDRVFTEAF
TRBJ1-3 TRBV7-9 ASSLGISGNTIY
TRBJ2-3 TRBV7-9 ASSLPRDRVTDTQY